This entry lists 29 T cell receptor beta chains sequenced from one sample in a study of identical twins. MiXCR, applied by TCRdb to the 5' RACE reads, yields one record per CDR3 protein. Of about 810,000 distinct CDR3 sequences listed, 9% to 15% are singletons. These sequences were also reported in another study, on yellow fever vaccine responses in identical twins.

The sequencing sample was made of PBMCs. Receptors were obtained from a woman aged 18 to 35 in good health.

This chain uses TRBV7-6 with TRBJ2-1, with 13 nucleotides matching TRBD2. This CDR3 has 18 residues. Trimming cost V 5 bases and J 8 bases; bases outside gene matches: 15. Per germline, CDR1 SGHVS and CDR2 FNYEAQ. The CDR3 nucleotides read TGTGCCAGCAGCCGTGGAATCTGGACTAGCGGGAGCAGGGATGAGCAGTTCTTC. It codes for CASSRGIWTSGSRDEQFF.

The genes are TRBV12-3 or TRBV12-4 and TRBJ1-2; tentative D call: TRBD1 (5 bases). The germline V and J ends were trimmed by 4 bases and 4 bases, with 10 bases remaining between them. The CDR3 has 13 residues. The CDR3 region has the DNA TGTGCCAGCAGTTCGGGGGGTTTCTATGGCTACACCTTC. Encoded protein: CASSSGGFYGYTF.

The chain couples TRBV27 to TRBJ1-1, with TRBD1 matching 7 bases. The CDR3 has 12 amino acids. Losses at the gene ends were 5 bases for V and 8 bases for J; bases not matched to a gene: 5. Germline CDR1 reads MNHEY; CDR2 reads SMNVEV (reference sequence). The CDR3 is CASSPWTGEAFF. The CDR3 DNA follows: TGTGCCAGCAGTCCCTGGACAGGAGAAGCTTTCTTT.

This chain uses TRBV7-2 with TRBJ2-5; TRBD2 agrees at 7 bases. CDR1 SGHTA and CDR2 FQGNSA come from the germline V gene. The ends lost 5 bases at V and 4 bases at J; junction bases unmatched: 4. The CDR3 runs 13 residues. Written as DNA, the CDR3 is TGTGCCAGCAGCGTTAGCGGGCTAGAGACCCAGTACTTC. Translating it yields CASSVSGLETQYF.

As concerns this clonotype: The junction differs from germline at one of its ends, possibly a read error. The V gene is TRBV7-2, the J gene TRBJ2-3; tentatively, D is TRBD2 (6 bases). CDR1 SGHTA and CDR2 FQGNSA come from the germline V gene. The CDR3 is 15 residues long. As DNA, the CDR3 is TGTGCCAGCAGCTTACTTAGCGGACTCACAAATACGCAGTATTTT. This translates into CASSLLSGLTNTQYF. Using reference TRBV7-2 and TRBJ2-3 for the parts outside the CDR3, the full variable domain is GAGVSQSPSNKVTEKGKDVELRCDPISGHTALYWYRQSLGQGLEFLIYFQGNSAPDKSGLPSDRFSAERTGGSVSTLTIQRTQQEDSAVYLCASSLLSGLTNTQYFGPGTRLTVL.

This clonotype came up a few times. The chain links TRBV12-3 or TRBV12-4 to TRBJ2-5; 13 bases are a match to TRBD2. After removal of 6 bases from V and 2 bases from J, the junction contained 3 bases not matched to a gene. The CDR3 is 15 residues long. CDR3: CASSTGLAGQETQYF. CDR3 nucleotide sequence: TGTGCCAGCAGCACGGGACTAGCGGGACAAGAGACCCAGTACTTC.

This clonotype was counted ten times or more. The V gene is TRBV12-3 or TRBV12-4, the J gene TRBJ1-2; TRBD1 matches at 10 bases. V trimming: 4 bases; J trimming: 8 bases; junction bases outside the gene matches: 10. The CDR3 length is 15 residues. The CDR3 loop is CASSSTGQGFRGYTF. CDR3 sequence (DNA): TGTGCCAGCAGTTCAACGGGACAGGGGTTTCGAGGCTACACCTTC.

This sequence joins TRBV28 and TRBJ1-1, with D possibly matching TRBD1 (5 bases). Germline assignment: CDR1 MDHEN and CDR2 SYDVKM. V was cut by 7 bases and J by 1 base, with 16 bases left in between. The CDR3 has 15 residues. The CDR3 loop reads CASTPTGGPNTEAFF. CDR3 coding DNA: TGTGCCAGCACCCCAACGGGGGGTCCGAACACTGAAGCTTTCTTT.

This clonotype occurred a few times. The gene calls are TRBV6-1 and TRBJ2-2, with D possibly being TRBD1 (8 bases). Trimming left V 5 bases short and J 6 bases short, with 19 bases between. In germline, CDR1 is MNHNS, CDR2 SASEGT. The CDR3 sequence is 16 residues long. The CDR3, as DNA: TGTGCCAGCAGTAAATACAGGGGGGGAGAGGCCGGGGAGCTGTTTTTT. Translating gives CASSKYRGGEAGELFF.

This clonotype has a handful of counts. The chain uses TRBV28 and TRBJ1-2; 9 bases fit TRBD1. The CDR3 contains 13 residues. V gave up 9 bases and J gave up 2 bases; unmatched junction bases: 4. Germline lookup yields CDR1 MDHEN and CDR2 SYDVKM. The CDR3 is CASTGTGNYGYTF. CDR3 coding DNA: TGTGCCAGTACCGGGACAGGGAACTATGGCTACACCTTC.

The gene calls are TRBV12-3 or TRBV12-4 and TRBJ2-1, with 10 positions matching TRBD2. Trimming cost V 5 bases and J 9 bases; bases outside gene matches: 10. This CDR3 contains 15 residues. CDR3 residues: CASSPTGTSAGEQFF. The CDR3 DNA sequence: TGTGCCAGCAGTCCCACCGGGACTAGCGCTGGTGAGCAGTTCTTC.

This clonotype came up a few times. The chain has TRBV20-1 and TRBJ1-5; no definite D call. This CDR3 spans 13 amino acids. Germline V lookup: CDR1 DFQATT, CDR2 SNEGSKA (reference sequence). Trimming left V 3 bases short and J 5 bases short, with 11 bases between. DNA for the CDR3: TGCAGTGCTAGCCGAGCGGACTATCAGCCCCAGCATTTT. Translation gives CSASRADYQPQHF.

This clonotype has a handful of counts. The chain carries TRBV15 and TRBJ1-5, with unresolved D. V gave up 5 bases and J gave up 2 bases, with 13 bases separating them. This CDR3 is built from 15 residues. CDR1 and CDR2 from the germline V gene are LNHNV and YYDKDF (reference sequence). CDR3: CATSLRIGGNQPQHF. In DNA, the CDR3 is TGTGCCACCAGCCTGAGGATCGGTGGCAATCAGCCCCAGCATTTT.

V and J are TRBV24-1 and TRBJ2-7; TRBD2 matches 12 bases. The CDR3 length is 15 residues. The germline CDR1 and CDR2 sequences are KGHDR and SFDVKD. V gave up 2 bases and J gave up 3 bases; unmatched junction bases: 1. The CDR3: CATSDSLAGGYEQYF. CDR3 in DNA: TGTGCCACCAGTGATTCACTAGCGGGAGGCTACGAGCAGTACTTC.

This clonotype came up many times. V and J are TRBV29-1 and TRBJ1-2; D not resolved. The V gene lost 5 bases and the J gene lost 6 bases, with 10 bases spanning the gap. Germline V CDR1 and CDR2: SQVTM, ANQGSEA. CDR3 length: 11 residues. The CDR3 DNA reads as TGCAGCGTTAGGGAGGATAATGGCTACACCTTC. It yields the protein CSVREDNGYTF.

CDR3 protein: CASEVGGTGGFYEQYF. DNA for the CDR3: TGTGCCTCGGAAGTGGGGGGGACAGGGGGCTTCTACGAGCAGTACTTC. This chain joins TRBV5-3 and TRBJ2-7, with 12 nucleotides matching TRBD1. TRBV5-3 is reported as an ORF; its role is uncertain. Trimming at V came to 10 bases and at J to 3 bases, leaving 14 bases not matched to a gene. This CDR3 spans 16 amino acids.

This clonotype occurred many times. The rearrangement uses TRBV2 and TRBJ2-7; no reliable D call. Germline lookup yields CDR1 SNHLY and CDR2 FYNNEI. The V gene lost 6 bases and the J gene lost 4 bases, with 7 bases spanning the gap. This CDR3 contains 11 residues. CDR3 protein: CASSAGYEQYF. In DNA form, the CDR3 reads TGTGCCAGCAGCGCTGGGTACGAGCAGTACTTC.

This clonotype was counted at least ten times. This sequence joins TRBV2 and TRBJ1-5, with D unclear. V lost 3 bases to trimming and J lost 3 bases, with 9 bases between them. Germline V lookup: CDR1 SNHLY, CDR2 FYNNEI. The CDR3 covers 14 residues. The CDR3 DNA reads TGTGCCAGCAGTGAGGGTCGGGTCAATCAGCCCCAGCATTTT. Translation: CASSEGRVNQPQHF. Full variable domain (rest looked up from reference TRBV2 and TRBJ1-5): EPEVTQTPSHQVTQMGQEVILRCVPISNHLYFYWYRQILGQKVEFLVSFYNNEISEKSEIFDDQFSVERPDGSNFTLKIRSTKLEDSAMYFCASSEGRVNQPQHFGDGTRLSIL.

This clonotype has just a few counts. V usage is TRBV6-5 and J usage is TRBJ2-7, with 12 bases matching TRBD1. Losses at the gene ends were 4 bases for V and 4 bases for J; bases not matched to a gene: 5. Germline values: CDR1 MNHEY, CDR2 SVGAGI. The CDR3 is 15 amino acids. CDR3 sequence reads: CASSLGQGAGYEQYV. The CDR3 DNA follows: TGTGCCAGCAGTTTGGGACAGGGGGCTGGGTACGAGCAGTACGTC.

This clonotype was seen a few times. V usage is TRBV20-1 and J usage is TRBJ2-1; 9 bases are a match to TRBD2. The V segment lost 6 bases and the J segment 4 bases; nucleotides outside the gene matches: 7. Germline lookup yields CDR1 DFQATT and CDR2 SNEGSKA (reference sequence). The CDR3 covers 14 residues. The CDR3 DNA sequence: TGCAGTGCAATCGCGACTAGCGGATACAATGAGCAGTTCTTC. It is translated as CSAIATSGYNEQFF.

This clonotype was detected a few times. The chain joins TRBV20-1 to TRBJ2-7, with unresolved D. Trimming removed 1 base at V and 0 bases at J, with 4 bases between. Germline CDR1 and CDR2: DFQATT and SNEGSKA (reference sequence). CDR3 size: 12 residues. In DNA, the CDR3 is TGCAGTGCTAGAGCAGCCTCCTACGAGCAGTACGTC. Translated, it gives CSARAASYEQYV.

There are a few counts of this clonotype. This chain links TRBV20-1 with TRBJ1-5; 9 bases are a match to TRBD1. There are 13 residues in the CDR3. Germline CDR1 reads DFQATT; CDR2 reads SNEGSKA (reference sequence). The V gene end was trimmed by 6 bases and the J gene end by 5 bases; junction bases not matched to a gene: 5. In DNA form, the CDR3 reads TGCAGTGCGTGGGACAGGGCCCATCAGCCCCAGCATTTT. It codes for CSAWDRAHQPQHF.

The CDR3 is CASSFGEGVEKLFF. The CDR3 nucleotides read TGTGCCAGCAGCTTCGGGGAGGGCGTTGAAAAACTGTTTTTT. The V gene is TRBV11-3, the J gene TRBJ1-4; D not resolved. The V end was cut by 3 bases, the J end by 7 bases, with 12 bases between. The CDR3 sequence is 14 residues long. Per the germline V gene, CDR1 is SGHNT and CDR2 is YENEEA. The full variable domain, completed using reference TRBV11-3 and TRBJ1-4, is EAGVVQSPRYKIIEKKQPVAFWCNPISGHNTLYWYLQNLGQGPELLIRYENEEAVDDSQLPKDRFSAERLKGVDSTLKIQPAELGDSAVYLCASSFGEGVEKLFFGSGTQLSVL.

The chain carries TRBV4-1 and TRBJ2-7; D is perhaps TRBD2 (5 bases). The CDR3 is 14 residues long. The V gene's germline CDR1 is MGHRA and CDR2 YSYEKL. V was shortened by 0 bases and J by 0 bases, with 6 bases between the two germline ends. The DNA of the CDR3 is TGCGCCAGCAGCCAAGAGAGGGACTCCTACGAGCAGTACGTC. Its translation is CASSQERDSYEQYV.

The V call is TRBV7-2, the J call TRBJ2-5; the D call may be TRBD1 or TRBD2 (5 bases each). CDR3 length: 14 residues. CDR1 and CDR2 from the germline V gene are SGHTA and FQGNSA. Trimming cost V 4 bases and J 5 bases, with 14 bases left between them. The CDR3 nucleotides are TGTGCCAGCAGCTACCGGGACCCGTACGAGACCCAGTACTTC. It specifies CASSYRDPYETQYF.

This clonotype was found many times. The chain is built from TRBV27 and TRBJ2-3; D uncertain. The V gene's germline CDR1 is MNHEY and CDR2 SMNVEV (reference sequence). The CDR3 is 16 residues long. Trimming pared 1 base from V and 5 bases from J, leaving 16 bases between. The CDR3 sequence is CASSLFGLDGRDTQYF. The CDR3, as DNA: TGTGCCAGCAGTTTATTTGGTCTCGACGGGCGAGATACGCAGTATTTT.

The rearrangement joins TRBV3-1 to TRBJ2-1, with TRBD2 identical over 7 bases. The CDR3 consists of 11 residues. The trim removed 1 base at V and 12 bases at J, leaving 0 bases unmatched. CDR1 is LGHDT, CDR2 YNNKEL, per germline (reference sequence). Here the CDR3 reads CASSQAGGQFF. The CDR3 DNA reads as TGTGCCAGCAGCCAAGCGGGGGGGCAGTTCTTC.

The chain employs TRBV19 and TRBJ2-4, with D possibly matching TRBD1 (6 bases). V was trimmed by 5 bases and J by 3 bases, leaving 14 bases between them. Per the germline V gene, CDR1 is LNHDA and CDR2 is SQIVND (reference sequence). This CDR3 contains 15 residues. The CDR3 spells CASSPGADVKNIQYF. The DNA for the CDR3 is TGTGCCAGTAGTCCAGGGGCCGACGTCAAAAACATTCAGTACTTC.

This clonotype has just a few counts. CDR3 DNA: TGTGCCATCAGACAGGGGTCACATGAAAAACTGTTTTTT. This codes for CAIRQGSHEKLFF. V gene TRBV10-3 combines with J gene TRBJ1-4; 7 bases are shared with TRBD1. The CDR3 runs to 13 residues. CDR1 is ENHRY, CDR2 SYGVKD, per germline. V shed 6 bases, J shed 6 bases, and the junction held 4 bases outside the gene matches.